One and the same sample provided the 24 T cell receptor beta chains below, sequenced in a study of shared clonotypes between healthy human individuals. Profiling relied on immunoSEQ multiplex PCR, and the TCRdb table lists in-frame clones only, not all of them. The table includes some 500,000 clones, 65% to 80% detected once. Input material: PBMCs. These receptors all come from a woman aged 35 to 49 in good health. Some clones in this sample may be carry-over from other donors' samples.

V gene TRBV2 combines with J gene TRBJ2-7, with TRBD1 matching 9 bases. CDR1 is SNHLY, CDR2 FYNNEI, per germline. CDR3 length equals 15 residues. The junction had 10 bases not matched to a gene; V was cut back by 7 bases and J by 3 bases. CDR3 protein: CASKGGTGTSYEQYF. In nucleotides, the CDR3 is TGTGCCAGCAAAGGCGGGACAGGGACAAGCTACGAGCAGTACTTC.

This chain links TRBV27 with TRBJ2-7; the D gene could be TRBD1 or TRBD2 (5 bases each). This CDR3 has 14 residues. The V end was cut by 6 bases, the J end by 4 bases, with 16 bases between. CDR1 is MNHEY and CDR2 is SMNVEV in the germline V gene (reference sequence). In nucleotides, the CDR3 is TGTGCCAGCAGCACGGGGACGACGGCATACGAGCAGTACTTC. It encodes CASSTGTTAYEQYF.

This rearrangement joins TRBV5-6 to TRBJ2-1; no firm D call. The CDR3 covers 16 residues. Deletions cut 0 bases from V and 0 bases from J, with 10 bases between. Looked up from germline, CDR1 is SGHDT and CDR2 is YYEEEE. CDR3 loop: CASSLGGSASYNEQFF. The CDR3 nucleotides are TGTGCCAGCAGCTTGGGTGGGTCGGCCTCCTACAATGAGCAGTTCTTC.

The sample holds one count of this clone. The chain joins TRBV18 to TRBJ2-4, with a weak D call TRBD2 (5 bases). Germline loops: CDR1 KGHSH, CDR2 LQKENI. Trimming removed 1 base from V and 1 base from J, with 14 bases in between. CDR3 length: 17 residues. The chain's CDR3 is CASSPQRLGSAKNIQYF. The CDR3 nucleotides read TGTGCCAGCTCACCACAACGGCTTGGGAGCGCCAAAAACATTCAGTACTTC.

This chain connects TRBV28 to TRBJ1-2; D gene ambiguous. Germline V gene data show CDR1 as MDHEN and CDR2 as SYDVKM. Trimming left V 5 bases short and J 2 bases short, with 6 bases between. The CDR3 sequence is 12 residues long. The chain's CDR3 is CASSPRNYGYTF. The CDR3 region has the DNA TGTGCCAGCAGTCCCCGAAACTATGGCTACACCTTC.

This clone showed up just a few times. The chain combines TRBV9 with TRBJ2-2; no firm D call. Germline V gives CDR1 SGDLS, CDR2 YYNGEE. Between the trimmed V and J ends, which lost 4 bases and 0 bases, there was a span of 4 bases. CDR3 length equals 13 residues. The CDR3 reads CASSLTNTGELFF. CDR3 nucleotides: TGTGCCAGCAGCCTGACGAACACCGGGGAGCTGTTTTTT.

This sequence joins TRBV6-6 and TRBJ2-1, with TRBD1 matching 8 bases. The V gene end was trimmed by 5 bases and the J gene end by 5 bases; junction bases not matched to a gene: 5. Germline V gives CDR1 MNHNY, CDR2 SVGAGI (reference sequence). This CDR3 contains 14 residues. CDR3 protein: CASSQGQVNNEQFF. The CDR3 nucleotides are TGTGCCAGCAGTCAGGGACAGGTTAACAATGAGCAGTTCTTC.

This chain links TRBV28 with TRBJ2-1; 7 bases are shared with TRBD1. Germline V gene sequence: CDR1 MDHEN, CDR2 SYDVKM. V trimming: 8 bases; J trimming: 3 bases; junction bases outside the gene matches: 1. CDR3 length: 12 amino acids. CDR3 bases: TGTGCCAGCCGGGACAGCTACAATGAGCAGTTCTTC. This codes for CASRDSYNEQFF.

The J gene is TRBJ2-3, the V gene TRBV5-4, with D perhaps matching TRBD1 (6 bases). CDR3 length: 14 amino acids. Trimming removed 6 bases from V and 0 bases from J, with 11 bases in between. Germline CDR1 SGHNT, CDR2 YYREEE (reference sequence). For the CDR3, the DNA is TGTGCCAGCAATCGGGACACAAGCACAGATACGCAGTATTTT. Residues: CASNRDTSTDTQYF.

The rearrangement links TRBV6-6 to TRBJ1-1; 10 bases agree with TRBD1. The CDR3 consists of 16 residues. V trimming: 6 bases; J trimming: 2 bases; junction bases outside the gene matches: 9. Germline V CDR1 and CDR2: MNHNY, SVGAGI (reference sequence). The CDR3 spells CASSIGTGVLNTEAFF. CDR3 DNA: TGTGCCAGCAGCATCGGGACAGGGGTATTAAACACTGAAGCTTTCTTT.

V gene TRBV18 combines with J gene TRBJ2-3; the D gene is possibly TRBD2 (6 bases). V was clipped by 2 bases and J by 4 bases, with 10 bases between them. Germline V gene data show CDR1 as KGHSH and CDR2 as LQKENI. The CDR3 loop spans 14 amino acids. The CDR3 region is CASSPIGEADTQYF. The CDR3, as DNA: TGTGCCAGCTCACCAATCGGGGAGGCAGATACGCAGTATTTT. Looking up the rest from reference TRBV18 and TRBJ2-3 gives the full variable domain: NAGVMQNPRHLVRRRGQEARLRCSPMKGHSHVYWYRQLPEEGLKFMVYLQKENIIDESGMPKERFSAEFPKEGPSILRIQQVVRGDSAAYFCASSPIGEADTQYFGPGTRLTVL.

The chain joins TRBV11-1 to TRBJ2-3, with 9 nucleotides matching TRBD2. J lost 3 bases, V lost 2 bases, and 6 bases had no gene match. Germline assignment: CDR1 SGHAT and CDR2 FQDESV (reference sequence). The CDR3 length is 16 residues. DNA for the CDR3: TGTGCCAGCAGCTTACTAGCGGGAATTGAAACAGATACGCAGTATTTT. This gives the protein CASSLLAGIETDTQYF.

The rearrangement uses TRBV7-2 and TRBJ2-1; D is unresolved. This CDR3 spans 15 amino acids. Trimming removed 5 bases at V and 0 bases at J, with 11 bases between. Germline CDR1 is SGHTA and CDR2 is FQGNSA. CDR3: CASSLGPSSYNEQFF. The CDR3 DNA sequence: TGTGCCAGCAGCCTCGGACCATCCTCCTACAATGAGCAGTTCTTC.

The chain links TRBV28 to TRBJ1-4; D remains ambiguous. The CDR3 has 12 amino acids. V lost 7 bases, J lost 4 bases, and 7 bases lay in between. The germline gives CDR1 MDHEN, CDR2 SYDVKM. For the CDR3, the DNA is TGTGCCAGCAAGAGCGATAATGAAAAACTGTTTTTT. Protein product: CASKSDNEKLFF.

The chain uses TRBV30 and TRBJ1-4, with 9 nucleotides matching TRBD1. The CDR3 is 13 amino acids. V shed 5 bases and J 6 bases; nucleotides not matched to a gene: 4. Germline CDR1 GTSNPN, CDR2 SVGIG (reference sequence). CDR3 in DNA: TGTGCCTGGGGTAGACAGGGGGATGAAAAACTGTTTTTT. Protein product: CAWGRQGDEKLFF.

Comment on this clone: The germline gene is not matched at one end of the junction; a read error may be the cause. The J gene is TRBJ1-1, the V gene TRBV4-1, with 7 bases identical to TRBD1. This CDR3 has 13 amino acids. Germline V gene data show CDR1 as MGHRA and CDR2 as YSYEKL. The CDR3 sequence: CASSRGQSTEALF. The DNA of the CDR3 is TGCGCCAGCAGCCGGGGACAGAGCACTGAAGCTTTATTT.

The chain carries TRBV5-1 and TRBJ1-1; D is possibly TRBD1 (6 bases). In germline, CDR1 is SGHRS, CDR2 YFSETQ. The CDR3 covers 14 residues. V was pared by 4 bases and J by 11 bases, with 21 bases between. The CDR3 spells CASSPGTSEHLAFF. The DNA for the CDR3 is TGCGCCAGCAGCCCCGGGACATCGGAGCACTTGGCTTTCTTT.

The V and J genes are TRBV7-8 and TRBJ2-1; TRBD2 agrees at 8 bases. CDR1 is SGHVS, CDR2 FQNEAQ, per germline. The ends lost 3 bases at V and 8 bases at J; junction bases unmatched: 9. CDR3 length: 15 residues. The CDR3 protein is CASSFGSGGPYEQFF. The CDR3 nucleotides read TGTGCCAGCAGCTTTGGGTCGGGAGGGCCCTATGAGCAGTTCTTC.

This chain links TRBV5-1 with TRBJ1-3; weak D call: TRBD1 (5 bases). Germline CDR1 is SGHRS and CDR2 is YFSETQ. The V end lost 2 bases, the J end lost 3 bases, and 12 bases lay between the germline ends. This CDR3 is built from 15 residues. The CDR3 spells CASSFSGTFGNTIYF. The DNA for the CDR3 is TGCGCCAGCAGCTTTTCAGGGACTTTTGGAAACACCATATATTTT.

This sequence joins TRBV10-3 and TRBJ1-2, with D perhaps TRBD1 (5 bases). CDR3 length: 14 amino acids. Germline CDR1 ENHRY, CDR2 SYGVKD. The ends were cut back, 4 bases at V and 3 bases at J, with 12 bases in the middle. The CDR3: CAISAPKGYYGYTF. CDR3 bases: TGTGCCATCAGTGCTCCAAAGGGGTACTATGGCTACACCTTC.

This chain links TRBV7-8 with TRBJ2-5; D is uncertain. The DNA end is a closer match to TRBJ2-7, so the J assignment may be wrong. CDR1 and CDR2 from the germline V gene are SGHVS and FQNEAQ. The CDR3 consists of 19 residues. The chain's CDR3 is CASSLETASLGGFFYEQYF. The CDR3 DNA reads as TGTGCCAGCAGCTTAGAGACTGCGTCCCTAGGTGGGTTTTTCTACGAGCAGTACTTC.

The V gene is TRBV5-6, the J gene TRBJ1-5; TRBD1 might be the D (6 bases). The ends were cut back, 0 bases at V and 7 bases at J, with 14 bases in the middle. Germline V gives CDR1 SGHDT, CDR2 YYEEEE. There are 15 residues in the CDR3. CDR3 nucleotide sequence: TGTGCCAGCAGCTTGGCCTACCCGGGGGCCCAGCCCCAGCATTTT. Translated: CASSLAYPGAQPQHF. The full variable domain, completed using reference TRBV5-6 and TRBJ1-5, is DAGVTQSPTHLIKTRGQQVTLRCSPKSGHDTVSWYQQALGQGPQFIFQYYEEEERQRGNFPDRFSGHQFPNYSSELNVNALLLGDSALYLCASSLAYPGAQPQHFGDGTRLSIL.

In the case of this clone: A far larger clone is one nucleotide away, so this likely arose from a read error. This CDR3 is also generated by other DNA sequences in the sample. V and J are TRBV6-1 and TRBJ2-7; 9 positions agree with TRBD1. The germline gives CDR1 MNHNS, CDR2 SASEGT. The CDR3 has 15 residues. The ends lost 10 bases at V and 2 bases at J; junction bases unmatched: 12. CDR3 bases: TGTGCCACGCACCTCCGGGACAGGGAGACCTACGAGCAGTACTTC. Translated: CATHLRDRETYEQYF.

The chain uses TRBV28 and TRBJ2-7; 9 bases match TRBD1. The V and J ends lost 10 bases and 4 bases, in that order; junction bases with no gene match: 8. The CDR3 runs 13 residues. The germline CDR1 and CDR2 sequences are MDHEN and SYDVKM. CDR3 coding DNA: TGTGCCACCGTCGGGACAGGGTCATACGAGCAGTACTTC. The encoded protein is CATVGTGSYEQYF.